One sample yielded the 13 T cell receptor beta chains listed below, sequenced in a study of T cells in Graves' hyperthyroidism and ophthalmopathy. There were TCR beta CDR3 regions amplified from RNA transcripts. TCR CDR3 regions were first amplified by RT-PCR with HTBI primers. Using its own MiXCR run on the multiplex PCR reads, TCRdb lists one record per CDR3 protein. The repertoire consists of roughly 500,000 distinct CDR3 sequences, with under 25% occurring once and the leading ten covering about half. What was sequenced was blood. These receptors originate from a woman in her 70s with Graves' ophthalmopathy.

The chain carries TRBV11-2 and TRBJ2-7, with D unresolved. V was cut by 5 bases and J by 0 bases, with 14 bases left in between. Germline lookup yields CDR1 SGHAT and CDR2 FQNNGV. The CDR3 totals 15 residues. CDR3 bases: TGTGCCAGCAGCCCAACGATGGACGACTCCTACGAGCAGTACTTC. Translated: CASSPTMDDSYEQYF.

CDR3: CASTPDSGYQPQHF. The CDR3 bases are TGTGCCAGCACCCCGGACAGTGGGTATCAGCCCCAGCATTTT. The rearrangement joins TRBV5-5 to TRBJ1-5, with D possibly TRBD1 on 6 matching bases. The V and J ends lost 6 bases and 5 bases respectively, with 15 bases between them. The CDR3 contains 14 residues. Germline CDR1 SGHKS, CDR2 YYEKEE (reference sequence).

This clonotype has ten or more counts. CDR3 nucleotide sequence: TGTGCCACCTGCAGGCAGGGCGCCTACGAGCAGTACTTC. This codes for CATCRQGAYEQYF. The V call is TRBV28, the J call TRBJ2-7, with D tentatively TRBD1 (5 bases). The ends were cut back, 10 bases at V and 2 bases at J, with 15 bases in the middle. CDR1 and CDR2 from the germline V gene are MDHEN and SYDVKM. The CDR3 extends over 13 amino acids.

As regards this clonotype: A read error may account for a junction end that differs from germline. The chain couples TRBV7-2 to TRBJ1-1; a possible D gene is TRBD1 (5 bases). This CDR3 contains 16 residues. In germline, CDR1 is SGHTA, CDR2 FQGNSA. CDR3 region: CASSQDDGGMNTEAFF. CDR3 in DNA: TGCGCCAGCAGCCAAGATGATGGGGGTATGAACACTGAAGCTTTCTTT.

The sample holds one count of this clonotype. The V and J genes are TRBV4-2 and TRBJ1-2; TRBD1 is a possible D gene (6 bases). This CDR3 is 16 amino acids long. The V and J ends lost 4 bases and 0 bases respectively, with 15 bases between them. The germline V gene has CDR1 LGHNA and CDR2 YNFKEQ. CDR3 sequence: CASSPRGQATNYGYTF. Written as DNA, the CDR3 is TGTGCCAGCAGCCCCAGGGGCCAGGCGACTAACTATGGCTACACCTTC.

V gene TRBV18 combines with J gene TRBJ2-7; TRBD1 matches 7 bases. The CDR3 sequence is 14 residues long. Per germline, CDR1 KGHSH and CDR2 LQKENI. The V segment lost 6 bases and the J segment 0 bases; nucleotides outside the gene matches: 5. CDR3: CASSPGQVSYEQYF. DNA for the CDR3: TGTGCCAGCTCGCCTGGACAGGTCTCCTACGAGCAGTACTTC.

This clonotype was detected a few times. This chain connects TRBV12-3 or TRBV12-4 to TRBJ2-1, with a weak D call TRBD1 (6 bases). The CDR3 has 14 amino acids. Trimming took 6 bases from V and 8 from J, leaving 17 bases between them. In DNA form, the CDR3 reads TGTGCCAGCAGGATTACTGGACAGAAACATGAGCAGTTCTTC. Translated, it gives CASRITGQKHEQFF.

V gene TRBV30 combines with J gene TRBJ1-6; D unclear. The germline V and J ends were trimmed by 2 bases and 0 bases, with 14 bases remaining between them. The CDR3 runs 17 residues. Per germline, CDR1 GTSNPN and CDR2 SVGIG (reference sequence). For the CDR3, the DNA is TGTGCCTGGAGTTCCCGGGCCTGGAGCTCCTATAATTCACCCCTCCACTTT. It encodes CAWSSRAWSSYNSPLHF.

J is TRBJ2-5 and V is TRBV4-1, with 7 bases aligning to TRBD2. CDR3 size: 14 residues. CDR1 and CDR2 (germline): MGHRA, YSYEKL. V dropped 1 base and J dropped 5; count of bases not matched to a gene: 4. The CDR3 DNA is TGCGCCAGCAGCCAAGGGGGGGGAGCGGAGACCCAGTACTTC. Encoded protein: CASSQGGGAETQYF.

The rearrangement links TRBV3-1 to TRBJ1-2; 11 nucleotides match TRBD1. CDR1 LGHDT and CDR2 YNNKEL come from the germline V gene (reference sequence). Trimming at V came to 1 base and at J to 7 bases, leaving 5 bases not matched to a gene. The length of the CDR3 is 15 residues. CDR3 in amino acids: CASSQVGQGASGYTF. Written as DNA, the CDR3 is TGTGCCAGCAGCCAAGTTGGACAGGGGGCCTCTGGCTACACCTTC.

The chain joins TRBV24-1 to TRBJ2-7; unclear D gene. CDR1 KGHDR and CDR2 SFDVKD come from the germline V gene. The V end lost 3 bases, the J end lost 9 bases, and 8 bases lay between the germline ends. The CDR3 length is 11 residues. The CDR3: CATSDARGQYF. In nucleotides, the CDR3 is TGTGCCACCAGTGATGCCCGAGGGCAGTACTTC.

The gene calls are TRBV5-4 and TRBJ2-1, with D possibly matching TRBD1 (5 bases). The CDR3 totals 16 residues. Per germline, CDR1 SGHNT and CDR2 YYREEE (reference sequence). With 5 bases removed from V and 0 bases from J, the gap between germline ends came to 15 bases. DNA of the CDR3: TGTGCCAGCAGTCATGGACAAACGAGCTCCTACAATGAGCAGTTCTTC. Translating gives CASSHGQTSSYNEQFF.

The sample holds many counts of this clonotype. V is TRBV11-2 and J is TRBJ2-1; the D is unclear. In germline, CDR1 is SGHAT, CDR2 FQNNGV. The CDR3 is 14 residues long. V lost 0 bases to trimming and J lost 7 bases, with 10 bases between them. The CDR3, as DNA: TGTGCCAGCAGCTTAGATCTTGGGGTTAATGAGCAGTTCTTC. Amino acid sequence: CASSLDLGVNEQFF.